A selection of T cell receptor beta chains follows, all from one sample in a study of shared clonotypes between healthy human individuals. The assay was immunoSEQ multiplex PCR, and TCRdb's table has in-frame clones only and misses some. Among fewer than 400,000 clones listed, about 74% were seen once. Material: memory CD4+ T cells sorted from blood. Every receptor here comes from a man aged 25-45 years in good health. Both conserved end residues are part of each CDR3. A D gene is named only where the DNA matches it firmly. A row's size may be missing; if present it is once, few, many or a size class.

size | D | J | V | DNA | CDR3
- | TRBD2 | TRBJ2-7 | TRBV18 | TGTGCCAGCTCCCCTAACCCCGGGACTAGCGGATTACACTCCTACGAGCAGTACTTC | CASSPNPGTSGLHSYEQYF
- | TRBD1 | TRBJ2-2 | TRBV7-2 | TGTGCCAGCAGCTGGGGACAGGGGCCCGGGGAGCTGTTTTTT | CASSWGQGPGELFF
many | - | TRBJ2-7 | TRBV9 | TGTGCCAGCAGCGCCCGATGGGGCTCCTACGAGCAGTACTTC | CASSARWGSYEQYF
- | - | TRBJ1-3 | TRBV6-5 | TGTGCCAGCAGTTACCAGCAGCCCTCCTCTGGAAACACCATATATTTT | CASSYQQPSSGNTIYF
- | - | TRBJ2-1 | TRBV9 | TGTGCCAGCAGCGGTTTGATGTTGGACGGTGAGCAGTTCTTC | CASSGLMLDGEQFF
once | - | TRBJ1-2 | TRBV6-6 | TGTGCCAGCAGTTACTCGGGTCTCCTTTATGGCTACACCTTC | CASSYSGLLYGYTF
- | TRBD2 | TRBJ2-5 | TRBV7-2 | TGTGCCAGCAGCTTTCAACGCGGGAGAGGGGAGGAGACCCAGTACTTC | CASSFQRGRGEETQYF
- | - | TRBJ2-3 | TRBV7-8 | TGTGCCAGCAGCGTAGGAGGGGTCACAGATACGCAGTATTTT | CASSVGGVTDTQYF
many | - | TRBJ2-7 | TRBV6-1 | TGTGCCAGCAGCCGGGACGCAACCTCCTACGAGCAGTACTTC | CASSRDATSYEQYF
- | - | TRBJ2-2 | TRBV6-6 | TGTGCCAGCAGCCTGGATCACACCGGGGAGCTGTTTTTT | CASSLDHTGELFF
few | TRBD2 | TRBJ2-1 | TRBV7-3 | TGTGCCAGCAGTGCCGGGACTAGTATGTTCTTC | CASSAGTSMFF
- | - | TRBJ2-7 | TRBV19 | TGTGCCAGTAGGAGCGGTTACGAGCAGTACTTC | CASRSGYEQYF
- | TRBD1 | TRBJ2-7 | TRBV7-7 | TGTGCCAGCAGCTTGGGACAGATCTACGAGCAGTACTTC | CASSLGQIYEQYF
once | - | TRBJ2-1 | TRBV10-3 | TGTGCCATCAGTGAGATGTCGGGCGGGGATGAGCAGTTCTTC | CAISEMSGGDEQFF
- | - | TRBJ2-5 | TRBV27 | TGTGCCAGCAGTTTATGGGGAGAGAAGACCCAGTACTTC | CASSLWGEKTQYF
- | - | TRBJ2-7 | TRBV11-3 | TGTGCCAGCAGTGACAACTCCTACGAGCAGTACTTC | CASSDNSYEQYF
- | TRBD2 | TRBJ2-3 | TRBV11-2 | TGTGCCAGCAGCGAGGGACCGGGACTAAACTCCGATACGCAGTATTTT | CASSEGPGLNSDTQYF
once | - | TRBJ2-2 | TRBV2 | TGTGCCAGCAGTGGAGTTGTTCGGGGCTCGAACACCGGGGAGCTGTTTTTT | CASSGVVRGSNTGELFF
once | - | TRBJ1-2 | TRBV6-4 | TGTGCCAGCAGTGCCCCCCCGGACTTTAACATTGGCTACACCTTC | CASSAPPDFNIGYTF
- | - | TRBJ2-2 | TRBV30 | TGTGCCTGGAGTGTAGGGATCAGGATCACCGGGGAGCTGTTTTTT | CAWSVGIRITGELFF
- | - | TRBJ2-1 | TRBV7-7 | TGTGCTAGCAGCTTAAATGGGGGGACAGCCTACAATGAGCAGTTCTTC | CASSLNGGTAYNEQFF
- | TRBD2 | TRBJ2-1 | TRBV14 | TGTGCCAGCAGCCAGCTGGGACTAGCATTCAATGAGCAGTTCTTC | CASSQLGLAFNEQFF
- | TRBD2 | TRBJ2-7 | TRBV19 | TGTGCCAGTAGAACTAGCGGGAGGGCCTACGAGCAGTACTTC | CASRTSGRAYEQYF
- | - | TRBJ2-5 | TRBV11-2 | TGTGCCAGCAGCCCACTTCAAGAGACCCAGTACTTC | CASSPLQETQYF
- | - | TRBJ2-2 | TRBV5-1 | TGCGCCAGCAGCGGCAGGGTAGCCGGGGAGCTGTTTTTT | CASSGRVAGELFF
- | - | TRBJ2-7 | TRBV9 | TGTGCCAGCAGCGTAGGTCTTCGACTAGGGGGCGAGCAGTACTTC | CASSVGLRLGGEQYF
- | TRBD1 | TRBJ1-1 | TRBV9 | TGTGCCAGCAGCGCGTGGACAGGGACAGGCACTGAAGCTTTCTTT | CASSAWTGTGTEAFF
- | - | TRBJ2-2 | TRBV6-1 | TGTGCCAGCAGGGCCCCTGGAGGGCGGGGGGAGCTGTTTTTT | CASRAPGGRGELFF
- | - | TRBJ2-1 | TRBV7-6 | TGTGCCAGCAGCTTAGAACTAGGTATCTACAATGAGCAGTTCTTC | CASSLELGIYNEQFF
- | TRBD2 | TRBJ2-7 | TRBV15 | TGTGCCACCAGCAAGCTAGCGGGAGGTTACGAGCAGTACTTC | CATSKLAGGYEQYF
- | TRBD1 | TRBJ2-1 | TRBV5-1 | TGCGCCAGCAGCCCCGACCTTATGACAGGGTGGCAGTTCTTC | CASSPDLMTGWQFF
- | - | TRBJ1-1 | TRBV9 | TGTGCCAGCAGCGTAGTCTCCGGGGTCGGAACTGAAGCTTTCTTT | CASSVVSGVGTEAFF
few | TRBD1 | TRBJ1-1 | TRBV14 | TGTGCCAGCAGCCAAGATAGGTGGACAGGGCACATCTTT | CASSQDRWTGHIF
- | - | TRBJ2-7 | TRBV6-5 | TGTGCCAGCAGCAACGGGGGCGAGCAGTACTTC | CASSNGGEQYF
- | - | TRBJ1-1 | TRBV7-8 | TGTGCCAGCAGCTCTTACTCAGGGGACGAAGCTTTCTTT | CASSSYSGDEAFF
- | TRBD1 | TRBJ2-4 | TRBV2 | TGTGCCAGCAGTGAAACGACAGGGGTTATAGGCAAAAACATTCAGTACTTC | CASSETTGVIGKNIQYF
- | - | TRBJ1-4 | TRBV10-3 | TGTGCCATCAGTGAGTCTGAAAGTGGAGGTGAAAAACTGTTTTTT | CAISESESGGEKLFF
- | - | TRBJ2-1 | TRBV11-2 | TGTGCCAGCAGCTTGGGTGCGAGCTCCTACAATGAGCAGTTCTTC | CASSLGASSYNEQFF
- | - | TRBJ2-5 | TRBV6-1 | TGTGCCAGCAGTTTCGGCGGGGCCCTCAAAGAGACCCAGTACTTC | CASSFGGALKETQYF
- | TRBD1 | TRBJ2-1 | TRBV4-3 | TGCGCCAGCAGCCAAGATAAGGGACAGTACAATGAGCAGTTCTTC | CASSQDKGQYNEQFF
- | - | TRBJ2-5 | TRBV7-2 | TGTGCCAGCAGCTTATCCCTAGGGGAGACCCAGTACTTC | CASSLSLGETQYF
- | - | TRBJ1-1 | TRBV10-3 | TGTGCCATCAGTGAGTCCAGTTGGAATCTAAACACTGAAGCTTTCTTT | CAISESSWNLNTEAFF
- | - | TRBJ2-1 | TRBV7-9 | TGTGCCAGCAGCTTCGTTAGATCGGGATCCTACAATGAGCAGTTCTTC | CASSFVRSGSYNEQFF
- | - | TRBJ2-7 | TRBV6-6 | TGTGCCAGCAGTCCGGGACAAGGATCCTACGAGCAGTACTTC | CASSPGQGSYEQYF
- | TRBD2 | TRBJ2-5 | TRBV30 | TGTGCCTGGACCCTACCCAAGGGCGGCGGGAGGGAGACCCAGTACTTC | CAWTLPKGGGRETQYF
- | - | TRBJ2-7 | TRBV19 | TGTGCCAGTAGTAAATTCCGGGGACCATCCTACGAGCAGTACTTC | CASSKFRGPSYEQYF
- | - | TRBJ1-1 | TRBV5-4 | TGTGCCAGCAGCTTATTACAAGTTAACACTGAAGCTTTCTTT | CASSLLQVNTEAFF
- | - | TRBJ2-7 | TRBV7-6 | TGTGCCAGCAGCTTAGTAGGGGGGACAGAAGGGGCCTACGAGCAGTACTTC | CASSLVGGTEGAYEQYF
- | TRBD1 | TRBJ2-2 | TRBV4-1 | TGCGCCAGCAGCCAACCTGGGACAGACACCGGGGAGCTGTTTTTT | CASSQPGTDTGELFF
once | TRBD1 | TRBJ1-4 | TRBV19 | TGTGCCAGTCACCGGGACAGTATCACTCCTAATGAAAAACTGTTTTTT | CASHRDSITPNEKLFF
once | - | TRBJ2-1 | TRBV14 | TGTGCCAGCAGCCAAGGGACAAGCTCCTACAATGAGCAGTTCTTC | CASSQGTSSYNEQFF
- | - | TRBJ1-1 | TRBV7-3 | TGTGCCAGCGGAAGGTTCACTGAAGCTTTCTTT | CASGRFTEAFF
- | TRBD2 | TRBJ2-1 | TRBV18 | TGTGCCAGCTCACCGGGGGGACTAGCGAACTACAATGAGCAGTTCTTC | CASSPGGLANYNEQFF
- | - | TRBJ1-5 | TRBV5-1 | TGCGCCAGCAAGCAACAGGGTTCAAGCAATCAGCCCCAGCATTTT | CASKQQGSSNQPQHF
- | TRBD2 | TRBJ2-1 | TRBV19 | TGTGCCAGTAGTAGGGGACTAGCGGGTCTAATGAATGAGCAGTTCTTC | CASSRGLAGLMNEQFF